The clone carrying this T cell receptor beta chain was recorded once. Its antigen is undetermined. Other DNA sequences in this sample translate to the same CDR3. The V gene lost 0 bases and the J gene lost 3 bases, with 9 bases spanning the gap. The CDR3 loop spans 14 amino acids. The germline V gene encodes CDR1 MNHEY and CDR2 SVGAGI. Assay: immunoSEQ multiplex PCR; the TCRdb copy retains only in-frame clones and omits some. This table holds 430,000 or so clones, around 90% found once. Treatment here: roughly 20 received Ad26.COV2.S at low or high dose, single or two shots; 5 received placebo; per-sample allocation not given. Sampling took place 63 days after the first vaccine or placebo injection. The data belong to a study of Ad26.COV2.S vaccination and SARS-CoV-2 variants. Points from the study as a whole: It is possible that the TCR breadth and depth analyses underestimated the total T cell responses.

Sequencing was performed on peripheral blood, taken in a trial of Ad26.COV2.S vaccine versus placebo. The chain recombines TRBV6-5 with TRBJ2-7, with D tentatively TRBD2 (6 bases). The receptor comes from a person between 18 and 59 years old who received the Ad26.COV2.S COVID-19 vaccine or a placebo. This chain's CDR3 is CASSYSGGVYEQYF. The CDR3 DNA reads TGTGCCAGCAGTTACTCCGGGGGAGTCTACGAGCAGTACTTC.